This TCR beta chain was observed in a study of OX40 agonist ivuxolimab in advanced cancers. V dropped 5 bases and J dropped 3; count of bases not matched to a gene: 8. The CDR3 is made up of 16 amino acids. Germline V gene lookup returns CDR1 SGHTA and CDR2 FQGTGA. Repertoires were generated with immunoSEQ multiplex PCR, while TCRdb's copy carries only in-frame clones and drops some. The sample lists around 50,000 clones; approximately 84% were seen once. Sequenced here: CD4+ or CD8+ T cells sorted from blood, sampled in a trial of the OX40 agonist ivuxolimab. This sequence joins TRBV7-3 and TRBJ2-7, with 12 positions matching TRBD1. This receptor was identified in an adult with an advanced solid tumor such as melanoma, head and neck, liver or kidney cancer. The DNA of the CDR3 is TGTGCCAGCAGCGGCCAGGGGACAGGGGGCTTCTACGAGCAGTACTTC. This sequence encodes CASSGQGTGGFYEQYF.